This T cell receptor (beta chain) was retrieved from a study of PD-1 blockade in mismatch repair-deficient tumors. Assay: immunoSEQ multiplex PCR; the TCRdb copy retains only in-frame clones and omits some. The profile covers roughly 120,000 clones, with about nine tenths appearing a single time and about 11% taken by the ten largest. Between the trimmed V and J ends, which lost 1 base and 1 base, there was a span of 10 bases. CDR1 is SEHNR, CDR2 FQNEAQ, per germline (reference sequence). This CDR3 spans 15 amino acids. The TCR sequence derives from an adult with mismatch repair-deficient cancer. The V call is TRBV7-9, the J call TRBJ2-5; D unclear. Material: peripheral blood, obtained 70 to 72 weeks after starting pembrolizumab. DNA of the CDR3: TGTGCCAGCAGCTTAGGGTGGGCGGTCCAAGAGACCCAGTACTTC. This translates into CASSLGWAVQETQYF.